This T cell receptor (beta chain) was observed in a study of blood T cell repertoires in COVID-19. Study background: Samples of COVID-19 (acute and convalescent) were obtained from the United States, Italy and Spain.

Assay: immunoSEQ multiplex PCR; the TCRdb copy retains only in-frame clones and omits some. The data contain about 180,000 clones, approximately 80% of them singletons. V lost 3 bases, J lost 7 bases, and 9 bases stayed unmatched. Per germline, CDR1 MDHEN and CDR2 SYDVKM. CDR3 length equals 15 residues. The sequenced sample consisted of peripheral blood. The chain is built from TRBV28 and TRBJ2-7, with 10 bases aligning to TRBD1. This sequence was found in a human donor in a cohort sampled during active COVID-19. The CDR3 spells CASSFAGTGAYEQYF. The CDR3 DNA is TGTGCCAGCAGTTTTGCCGGGACAGGGGCTTATGAGCAGTACTTC.